A single sample is the source of the 16 T cell receptor beta chains below, sequenced in a study of T-cell memory formation after mild COVID-19. MiXCR, applied by TCRdb to the 5' RACE reads, yields one record per CDR3 protein. The data contain roughly 200,000 distinct CDR3 sequences, 20% to 25% of them singletons. Sequencing input: PBMCs or a T cell subset sorted from them (not recorded which). These receptor sequences come from an adult woman who had mild COVID-19 (a few samples of this study predate the infection). Cell type and time point are not known.

J is TRBJ2-7 and V is TRBV7-9; TRBD2 is a possible D gene (6 bases). CDR1 is SEHNR, CDR2 FQNEAQ, per germline (reference sequence). This CDR3 region has 14 residues. Trimming shortened V by 6 bases and J by 2 bases, and 14 bases separated the two germline ends. DNA of the CDR3: TGTGCCAGCAGGGGCGAGCGGGCCCCCTACGAGCAGTACTTC. It encodes CASRGERAPYEQYF.

Only a few counts were recorded for this clonotype. V is TRBV12-3 or TRBV12-4 and J is TRBJ2-7; TRBD1 might be the D (6 bases). This CDR3 contains 14 residues. V lost 3 bases to trimming and J lost 2 bases, with 11 bases between them. CDR3 amino acids: CASSFLDSPYEQYF. The DNA of the CDR3 is TGTGCCAGCAGTTTCTTGGACAGTCCCTACGAGCAGTACTTC.

The CDR3 sequence: CASSYSGVEAFF. CDR3 nucleotide sequence: TGTGCCAGCAGTTACTCTGGGGTTGAAGCTTTCTTT. The chain joins TRBV6-6 to TRBJ1-1; D not resolved. The V end lost 0 bases, the J end lost 7 bases, and 6 bases lay between the germline ends. CDR3 size: 12 residues. Germline assignment: CDR1 MNHNY and CDR2 SVGAGI (reference sequence).

This rearrangement joins TRBV12-3 or TRBV12-4 to TRBJ2-1; 10 positions agree with TRBD2. Germline trimming cut 5 bases from V and 4 bases from J; bases unmatched to any gene: 8. The CDR3 spans 16 residues. Here the CDR3 reads CASSPSTSGSYNEQFF. CDR3 bases: TGTGCCAGCAGTCCATCGACTAGCGGGTCATACAATGAGCAGTTCTTC.

J is TRBJ2-1 and V is TRBV5-6; 8 bases fit TRBD1. Germline lookup yields CDR1 SGHDT and CDR2 YYEEEE. This CDR3 contains 14 residues. V shed 0 bases and J 8 bases; nucleotides not matched to a gene: 4. CDR3 protein: CASSLGTGNHEQFF. CDR3 bases: TGTGCCAGCAGCTTGGGGACAGGGAATCATGAGCAGTTCTTC.

This clonotype was recorded at least ten times. The chain carries TRBV7-8 and TRBJ1-2, with 8 bases fitting TRBD1. Germline CDR1 reads SGHVS; CDR2 reads FQNEAQ. The V and J ends lost 1 base and 5 bases, in that order; junction bases with no gene match: 9. This CDR3 is built from 16 residues. The CDR3: CASSLESGGVRYGYTF. CDR3 nucleotides: TGTGCCAGCAGCTTAGAGTCAGGGGGCGTTCGATATGGCTACACCTTC. Filled out from reference TRBV7-8 and TRBJ1-2, the complete variable domain reads GAGVSQSPRYKVAKRGQDVALRCDPISGHVSLFWYQQALGQGPEFLTYFQNEAQLDKSGLPSDRFFAERPEGSVSTLKIQRTQQEDSAVYLCASSLESGGVRYGYTFGSGTRLTVV.

This clonotype appeared a few times. The chain uses TRBV24-1 and TRBJ2-3, with no clear D. Trimming cost V 5 bases and J 4 bases, with 6 bases left between them. In germline, CDR1 is KGHDR, CDR2 SFDVKD. CDR3 length equals 12 residues. CDR3 nucleotide sequence: TGTGCCACCAGTGGAATTTCAGATACGCAGTATTTT. It is translated as CATSGISDTQYF.

V usage is TRBV28 and J usage is TRBJ1-2; 8 bases align to TRBD1. Germline lookup yields CDR1 MDHEN and CDR2 SYDVKM. V shed 6 bases, J shed 4 bases, and the junction held 4 bases outside the gene matches. The CDR3 totals 13 residues. The CDR3 is CASSRTGPYGYTF. The CDR3 nucleotides are TGTGCCAGCAGCCGGACAGGGCCCTATGGCTACACCTTC.

There are many counts of this clonotype. J is TRBJ2-1 and V is TRBV7-9; D remains ambiguous. V gave up 2 bases and J gave up 6 bases, with 5 bases separating them. Per germline, CDR1 SEHNR and CDR2 FQNEAQ (reference sequence). The CDR3 has 12 amino acids. In DNA, the CDR3 is TGTGCCAGCAGCTTATTCAGCAATGAGCAGTTCTTC. Translation: CASSLFSNEQFF.

This clonotype has more than one count but fewer than ten. The V and J genes are TRBV11-2 and TRBJ1-2, with 8 nucleotides matching TRBD1. The CDR3 has 17 amino acids. The germline CDR1 and CDR2 sequences are SGHAT and FQNNGV. V lost 1 base, J lost 5 bases, and 12 bases stayed unmatched. The CDR3 spells CASSLVRTGSRGYGYTF. The CDR3 nucleotides read TGTGCCAGCAGCTTAGTTCGGACAGGGAGCAGGGGGTATGGCTACACCTTC.

J is TRBJ2-1 and V is TRBV12-3 or TRBV12-4; 7 nucleotides line up with TRBD2. There are 15 residues in the CDR3. V was clipped by 3 bases and J by 3 bases; unmatched bases: 5. CDR3 loop: CASSFELAVYNEQFF. In nucleotides, the CDR3 is TGTGCCAGCAGTTTCGAGCTAGCGGTCTACAATGAGCAGTTCTTC.

The chain has TRBV29-1 and TRBJ2-7; a weak D match, TRBD1 (6 bases). This CDR3 region has 13 residues. Germline values: CDR1 SQVTM, CDR2 ANQGSEA. V lost 0 bases, J lost 0 bases, and 6 bases lay in between. In DNA, the CDR3 is TGCAGCGTTGAAGACAGGGGCTCCTACGAGCAGTACTTC. It specifies CSVEDRGSYEQYF.

This rearrangement joins TRBV20-1 to TRBJ1-2; 9 bases are a match to TRBD1. The CDR3 is 14 amino acids. V gave up 5 bases and J gave up 8 bases; unmatched junction bases: 12. The germline V gene has CDR1 DFQATT and CDR2 SNEGSKA (reference sequence). CDR3 bases: TGCAGTGCTGGGAACAGGGGGCGAGCAGTCGGCTACACCTTC. This translates into CSAGNRGRAVGYTF.

The V gene is TRBV7-9, the J gene TRBJ2-1; the D gene is possibly TRBD2 (5 bases). V dropped 5 bases and J dropped 3 bases, with 14 bases sitting between them. The CDR3 is 15 amino acids. In germline, CDR1 is SEHNR, CDR2 FQNEAQ (reference sequence). CDR3 nucleotides: TGTGCCAGCAGCGATAGCGTTGAGGTCTACAATGAGCAGTTCTTC. Translated: CASSDSVEVYNEQFF.

This clonotype was seen more than once but under ten times. V and J are TRBV5-1 and TRBJ2-5, with D hard to call. V was shortened by 4 bases and J by 1 base, with 11 bases between the two germline ends. Germline CDR1 is SGHRS and CDR2 is YFSETQ. There are 14 residues in the CDR3. The CDR3 coding sequence is TGCGCCAGCAGCCCTGGAGCCAGCCAAGAGACCCAGTACTTC. It codes for CASSPGASQETQYF.

The rearrangement links TRBV7-8 to TRBJ1-4; 9 positions match TRBD1. Germline loops: CDR1 SGHVS, CDR2 FQNEAQ. The V and J ends lost 1 base and 8 bases, in that order; junction bases with no gene match: 5. This CDR3 comprises 15 residues. This chain's CDR3 is CASSLDRGRGEKLFF. The DNA for the CDR3 is TGTGCCAGCAGCTTAGACAGGGGGCGCGGGGAAAAACTGTTTTTT.